These 11 T cell receptor beta chains share one sample of origin, sequenced in a study of cytomegalovirus exposure and HLA in healthy donors. PCR employed 60 Vbeta and 13 Jbeta primers. Assay used: immunoSEQ multiplex PCR; TCRdb lists only in-frame clones, some missing. Of about 130,000 clones in the sample, about 82% are singletons; the top ten hold about 1.7%. The sequencing input was PBMCs. Receptors originate from a female donor in good health and CMV-seropositive.

This clone occurred a few times. The CDR3 bases are TGTGCCAGCAGACCCGGACTAGCGGCAAGGAACAAAAACATTCAGTACTTC. It codes for CASRPGLAARNKNIQYF. The V call is TRBV7-7, the J call TRBJ2-4; 10 bases agree with TRBD2. This CDR3 is 17 amino acids long. Germline V gene sequence: CDR1 SSHAT, CDR2 FNYEAQ (reference sequence). Germline trimming cut 6 bases from V and 3 bases from J; bases unmatched to any gene: 11.

The V and J genes are TRBV19 and TRBJ2-1; D is uncertain. V was shortened by 6 bases and J by 10 bases, with 10 bases between the two germline ends. Germline CDR1 is LNHDA and CDR2 is SQIVND (reference sequence). This CDR3 is built from 11 residues. The CDR3 DNA reads TGTGCCAGTAGCCCCGGTGAAGAGCAGTTCTTC. Encoded protein: CASSPGEEQFF.

The chain employs TRBV6-1 and TRBJ2-1; possibly TRBD1 for D (6 bases). V gave up 1 base and J gave up 9 bases, with 10 bases separating them. This CDR3 is built from 13 residues. Germline V CDR1 and CDR2: MNHNS, SASEGT. The CDR3 loop is CASSEVGGGEQFF. DNA of the CDR3: TGTGCCAGCAGTGAAGTTGGGGGCGGTGAGCAGTTCTTC.

In this sample, this clone turned up once. V and J are TRBV6-1 and TRBJ1-2; D gene uncertain. Germline lookup yields CDR1 MNHNS and CDR2 SASEGT. V lost 2 bases, J lost 4 bases, and 11 bases lay in between. CDR3 length: 14 amino acids. Here the CDR3 DNA reads TGTGCCAGCAGTGAACGAGAAGAACTCTATGGCTACACCTTC. Translating gives CASSEREELYGYTF.

The CDR3 spells CASRRGLAYEQYF. The CDR3 DNA reads TGTGCCAGTAGGAGAGGTTTAGCCTACGAGCAGTACTTC. This chain uses TRBV19 with TRBJ2-7, with D unresolved. The germline V and J ends were trimmed by 6 bases and 2 bases, with 11 bases remaining between them. The CDR3 runs 13 residues. Germline V CDR1 and CDR2: LNHDA, SQIVND (reference sequence). Full variable domain (outside the CDR3, taken from reference TRBV19 and TRBJ2-7): DGGITQSPKYLFRKEGQNVTLSCEQNLNHDAMYWYRQDPGQGLRLIYYSQIVNDFQKGDIAEGYSVSREKKESFPLTVTSAQKNPTAFYLCASRRGLAYEQYFGPGTRLTVT.

The chain employs TRBV4-2 and TRBJ2-1, with 8 bases lining up with TRBD2. Germline CDR1 is LGHNA and CDR2 is YNFKEQ. The CDR3 is 16 amino acids. V gave up 0 bases and J gave up 12 bases; unmatched junction bases: 13. As DNA, the CDR3 is TGTGCCAGCAGCCAAGACGTAGCGGGACCAGCGGTTGGGCAGTTCTTC. Protein: CASSQDVAGPAVGQFF.

The gene calls are TRBV6-1 and TRBJ1-4; no reliable D call. This CDR3 comprises 13 residues. V gave up 7 bases and J gave up 3 bases, with 9 bases separating them. The germline V gene has CDR1 MNHNS and CDR2 SASEGT. DNA for the CDR3: TGTGCCAGCATTAACAGATCTAATGAAAAACTGTTTTTT. Amino acids: CASINRSNEKLFF.

The V and J genes are TRBV6-1 and TRBJ2-1, with a possible D match to TRBD2 (6 bases). The V and J ends lost 1 base and 5 bases respectively, with 18 bases between them. The CDR3 has 17 amino acids. Germline CDR1 is MNHNS and CDR2 is SASEGT. CDR3: CASSEGWAGLTHNEQFF. In DNA, the CDR3 is TGTGCCAGCAGTGAAGGCTGGGCGGGACTTACTCACAATGAGCAGTTCTTC.

The rearrangement uses TRBV27 and TRBJ2-7, with 12 nucleotides matching TRBD2. With V trimmed by 7 bases and J by 1 base, 14 bases remained unmatched. Looked up from germline, CDR1 is MNHEY and CDR2 is SMNVEV (reference sequence). This CDR3 is built from 18 residues. CDR3 nucleotide sequence: TGTGCCAGCATGGGGGGGACTAGCGGGTCCGAGGTGTCCTACGAGCAGTACTTC. It specifies CASMGGTSGSEVSYEQYF.

The V and J genes are TRBV11-2 and TRBJ2-5, with D tentatively TRBD1 (5 bases). The length of the CDR3 is 14 residues. From germline, CDR1 is SGHAT and CDR2 FQNNGV. V was shortened by 1 base and J by 2 bases, with 8 bases between the two germline ends. CDR3 sequence: CASSLAKGQETQYF. The CDR3 bases are TGTGCCAGCAGCTTAGCGAAGGGGCAAGAGACCCAGTACTTC. Together with reference TRBV11-2 and TRBJ2-5, the CDR3 gives the full variable domain: EAGVAQSPRYKIIEKRQSVAFWCNPISGHATLYWYQQILGQGPKLLIQFQNNGVVDDSQLPKDRFSAERLKGVDSTLKIQPAKLEDSAVYLCASSLAKGQETQYFGPGTRLLVL.

J is TRBJ2-1 and V is TRBV7-9, with 16 bases that match TRBD2. The CDR3 is 17 residues long. Trimming cost V 5 bases and J 4 bases; bases outside gene matches: 5. Germline lookup yields CDR1 SEHNR and CDR2 FQNEAQ (reference sequence). The CDR3 is CASSKPGLAGGYNEQFF. The CDR3 region has the DNA TGTGCCAGCAGCAAACCGGGACTAGCGGGAGGGTACAATGAGCAGTTCTTC.